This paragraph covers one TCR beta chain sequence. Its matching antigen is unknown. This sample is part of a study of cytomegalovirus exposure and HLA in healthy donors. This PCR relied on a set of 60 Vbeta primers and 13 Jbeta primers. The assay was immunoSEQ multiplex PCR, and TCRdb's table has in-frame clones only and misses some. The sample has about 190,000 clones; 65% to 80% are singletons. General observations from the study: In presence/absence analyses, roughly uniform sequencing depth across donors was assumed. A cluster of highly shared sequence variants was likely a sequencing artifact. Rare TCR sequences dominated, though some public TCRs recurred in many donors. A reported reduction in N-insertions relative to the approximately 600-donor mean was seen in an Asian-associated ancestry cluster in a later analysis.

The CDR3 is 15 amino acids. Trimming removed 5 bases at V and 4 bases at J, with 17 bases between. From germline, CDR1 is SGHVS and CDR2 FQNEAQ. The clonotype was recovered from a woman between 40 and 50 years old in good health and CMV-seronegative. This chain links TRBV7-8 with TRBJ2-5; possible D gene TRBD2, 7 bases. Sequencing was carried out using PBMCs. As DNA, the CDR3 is TGTGCCAGCAGCGAAGAGGGGGGAGGGTTAGAGACCCAGTACTTC. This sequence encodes CASSEEGGGLETQYF.